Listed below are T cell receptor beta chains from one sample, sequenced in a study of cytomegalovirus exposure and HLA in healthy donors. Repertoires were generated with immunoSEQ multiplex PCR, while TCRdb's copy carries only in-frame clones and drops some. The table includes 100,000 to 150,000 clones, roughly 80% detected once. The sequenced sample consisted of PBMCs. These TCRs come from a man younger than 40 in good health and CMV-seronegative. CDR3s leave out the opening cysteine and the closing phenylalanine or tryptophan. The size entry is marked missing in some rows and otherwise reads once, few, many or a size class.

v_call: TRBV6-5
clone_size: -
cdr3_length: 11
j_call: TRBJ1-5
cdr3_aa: ASSSREEQPQH

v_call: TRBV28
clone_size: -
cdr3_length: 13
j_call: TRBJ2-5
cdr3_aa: ASSFRQGALETQY

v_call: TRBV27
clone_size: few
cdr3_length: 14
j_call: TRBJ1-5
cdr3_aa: ASSPKRGVGNQPQH

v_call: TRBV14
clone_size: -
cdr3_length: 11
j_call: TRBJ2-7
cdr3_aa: ASSQPSEGLRY

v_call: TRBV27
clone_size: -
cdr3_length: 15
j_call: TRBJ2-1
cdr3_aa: ASSLGGGSGVYNEQF

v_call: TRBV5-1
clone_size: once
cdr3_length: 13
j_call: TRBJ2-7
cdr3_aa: ASSLAPYGDYEQY

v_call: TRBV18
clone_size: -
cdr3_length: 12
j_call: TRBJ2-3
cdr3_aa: ASSPARDTDTQY

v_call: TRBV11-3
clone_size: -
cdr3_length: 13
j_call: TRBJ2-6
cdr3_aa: ASSSYNSGANVLT

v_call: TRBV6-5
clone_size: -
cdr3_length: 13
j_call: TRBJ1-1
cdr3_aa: ASTRRWGVNTEAF

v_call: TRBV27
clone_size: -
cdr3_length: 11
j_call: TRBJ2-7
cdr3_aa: ASSPGLADEQY

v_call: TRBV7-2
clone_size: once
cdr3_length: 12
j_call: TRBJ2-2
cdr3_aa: ASSFDRYTGELF

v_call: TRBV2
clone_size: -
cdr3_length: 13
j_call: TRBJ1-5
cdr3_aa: ASSRDSHSNQPQH

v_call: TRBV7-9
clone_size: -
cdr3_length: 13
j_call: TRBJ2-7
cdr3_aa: ASSHLGHSAREQY

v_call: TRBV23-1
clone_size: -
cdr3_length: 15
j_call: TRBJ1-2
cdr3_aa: ASSHNPGQGSVYGYT

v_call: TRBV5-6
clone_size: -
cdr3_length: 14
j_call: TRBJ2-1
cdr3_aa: ASSYLAGATYNEQF

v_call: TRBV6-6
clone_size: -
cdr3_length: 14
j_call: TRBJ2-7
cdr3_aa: ASSPKGGLSSYEQY

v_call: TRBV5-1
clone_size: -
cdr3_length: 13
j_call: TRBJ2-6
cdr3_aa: ASRPYSSGANVLT

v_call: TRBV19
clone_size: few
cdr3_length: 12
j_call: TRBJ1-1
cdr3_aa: ASSITSTGTEAF

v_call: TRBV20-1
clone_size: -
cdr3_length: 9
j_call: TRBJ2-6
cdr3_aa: SATGANVLT

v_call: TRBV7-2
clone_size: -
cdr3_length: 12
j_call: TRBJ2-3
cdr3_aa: ASSSGGSGRTQY

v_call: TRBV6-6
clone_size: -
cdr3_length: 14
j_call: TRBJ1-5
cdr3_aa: ASSPHEGHLNQPQH

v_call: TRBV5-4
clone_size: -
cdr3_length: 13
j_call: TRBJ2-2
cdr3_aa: ASSLAGGGTGELF

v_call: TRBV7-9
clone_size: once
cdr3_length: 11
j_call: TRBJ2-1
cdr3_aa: ASSFAASVGQF

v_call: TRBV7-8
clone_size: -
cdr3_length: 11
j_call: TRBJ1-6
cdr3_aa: ATKQAVNSPLH